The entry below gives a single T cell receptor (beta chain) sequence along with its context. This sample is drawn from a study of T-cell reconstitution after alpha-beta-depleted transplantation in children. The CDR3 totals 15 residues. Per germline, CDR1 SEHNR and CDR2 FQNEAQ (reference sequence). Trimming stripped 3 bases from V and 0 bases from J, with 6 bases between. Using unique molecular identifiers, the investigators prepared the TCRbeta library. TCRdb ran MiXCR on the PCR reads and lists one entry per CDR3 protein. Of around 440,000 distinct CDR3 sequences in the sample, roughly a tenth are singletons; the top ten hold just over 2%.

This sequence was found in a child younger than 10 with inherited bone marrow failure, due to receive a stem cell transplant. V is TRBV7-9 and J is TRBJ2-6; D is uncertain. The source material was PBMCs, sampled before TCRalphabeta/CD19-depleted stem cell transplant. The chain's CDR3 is CASSLLNSGANVLTF. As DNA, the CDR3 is TGTGCCAGCAGCTTGCTGAACTCTGGGGCCAACGTCCTGACTTTC.